This T cell receptor beta chain originates from a study of shared clonotypes between healthy human individuals. The method was immunoSEQ multiplex PCR; TCRdb's version includes in-frame clones alone and lacks a portion of them. The sample records roughly 2,300,000 clones, around 92% being singletons. CDR3 length equals 12 residues. Germline V CDR1 and CDR2: SGHAT, FQNNGV. V dropped 1 base and J dropped 6 bases, with 7 bases sitting between them. This clone was recorded only once. The clonotype comes from a man younger than 30 in good health. Some clones in this sample may be carry-over from other donors' samples. The chain has TRBV11-2 and TRBJ2-7; no definite D call. Sequencing was done on a sample of naive CD4+ T cells from PBMCs. Subset: CD45RA+ positively selected. The chain's CDR3 is CASSLGVSEQYF. As DNA, the CDR3 is TGTGCCAGCAGCTTAGGAGTCTCCGAGCAGTACTTC.